This note documents a single T cell receptor beta chain sequence. This CDR3 spans 18 amino acids. Trimming took 1 base from V and 2 from J; bases not matched to a gene: 5. Germline V gives CDR1 SGHTA, CDR2 FQGNSA. These data originate in a study of cytomegalovirus exposure and HLA in healthy donors. Produced via immunoSEQ multiplex PCR; TCRdb's table is partial and in-frame only. In the table there are about 330,000 clones, 80% to 90% of which are singletons. The TCR was taken from a woman under 30 in good health and CMV-seronegative. V is TRBV7-2 and J is TRBJ2-1; 13 nucleotides match TRBD2. Sequencing was carried out using PBMCs. As DNA, the CDR3 is TGTGCCAGCAGCTTAGAGGGACTAGCGGGGCCGACCTACAATGAGCAGTTCTTC. This translates into CASSLEGLAGPTYNEQFF.